These T cell receptor beta chains were read from a single sample in a study of cytomegalovirus exposure and HLA in healthy donors. Profiled with immunoSEQ multiplex PCR; TCRdb holds only in-frame clones, not every one. The repertoire holds under 200,000 clones, with over 65% as singletons. The sequenced sample was PBMCs. These receptors were collected from a woman in her 50s in good health and CMV-seropositive. Each CDR3 is given with its conserved first and last residue. D genes are given only for firm matches. Expanded clones get a size class; other rows say once, few or many, or leave the size out.

TRBD1	-	TRBV7-6	TRBJ2-1	TGTGCCAGCAGCGAGACAGGGGGCAATTCCCACAATGAGCAGTTCTTC	CASSETGGNSHNEQFF
TRBD1	-	TRBV4-3	TRBJ1-4	TGCGCCAGCAGCCGGGACAGGGGAGGTGAAAAACTGTTTTTT	CASSRDRGGEKLFF
TRBD1	-	TRBV19	TRBJ2-5	TGTGCCAGTAGTCCCGGGACAGGGCAAGAGACCCAGTACTTC	CASSPGTGQETQYF
TRBD1	-	TRBV28	TRBJ1-4	TGTGCCAGCAGTACCTCTCGACAGGGGGCGCGGGAAAAACTGTTTTTT	CASSTSRQGAREKLFF
TRBD1	-	TRBV11-2	TRBJ2-1	TGTGCCAGCAGCTTGGACAGGGGGAACTACAATGAGCAGTTCTTC	CASSLDRGNYNEQFF
TRBD2	-	TRBV6-1	TRBJ2-5	TGTGCCGTCAGCTTCGCGGGGGGGCGGGAGACCCAGTACTTC	CAVSFAGGRETQYF
-	once	TRBV6-4	TRBJ2-5	TGTGCCAGCAGTGATCCTTGGGGGGGGCCTCAAGAGACCCAGTACTTC	CASSDPWGGPQETQYF
-	-	TRBV7-3	TRBJ2-7	TGTGCCAGCAGCAAACAGGGAGGGTACGAGCAGTACTTC	CASSKQGGYEQYF
-	-	TRBV6-5	TRBJ1-1	TGTGCCAGCAGCCACAGGGTAAGCACTGAAGCTTTCTTT	CASSHRVSTEAFF
-	-	TRBV15	TRBJ2-7	TGTGCCACCAGCAGGGGAAGGGACAAGTTCTCCTACGAGCAGTACTTC	CATSRGRDKFSYEQYF
-	-	TRBV5-1	TRBJ1-6	TGTGCCAGCAGCTTGGGCGTGTCACCCCTCCACTTT	CASSLGVSPLHF
-	-	TRBV5-6	TRBJ1-2	TGTGCCAGCAGCTTAAATAATGGGAGCTCTCGACAGGTTTTTGGCTACACCTTC	CASSLNNGSSRQVFGYTF
TRBD1	few	TRBV9	TRBJ2-3	TGTGCCAGCAGCGACCGACCCGGGACAGGGGGCGGGGATACGCAGTATTTT	CASSDRPGTGGGDTQYF
-	-	TRBV7-3	TRBJ2-3	TGTGCCAGCAGCCGTGGACAGCCAGATACGCAGTATTTT	CASSRGQPDTQYF
-	-	TRBV5-1	TRBJ2-2	TGCGCCAGCAGCTTGTTGGAGTTCGGCGGGGAGCTGTTTTTT	CASSLLEFGGELFF
TRBD1	-	TRBV2	TRBJ2-5	TGTGCCAGCAACAAGGACAGGGGTGAGACCCGGTACTTC	CASNKDRGETRYF
-	-	TRBV9	TRBJ1-3	TGTGCCAGCAGCGACAGGGAAACTTCTGGAAACACCATATATTTT	CASSDRETSGNTIYF
TRBD2	once	TRBV9	TRBJ2-7	TGTGCCAGCAGCGTAGGGACTAGCGGGGGGTACGAGCAGTACTTC	CASSVGTSGGYEQYF
-	-	TRBV7-3	TRBJ2-1	TGTGCCAGCAGCTTATATCGGACAACGATAGATGAGCAGTTCTTC	CASSLYRTTIDEQFF
TRBD1	-	TRBV7-9	TRBJ1-6	TGTGCCAGCAGCTTAGACAGGGGTAATTCACCCCTCCACTTT	CASSLDRGNSPLHF
-	once	TRBV5-1	TRBJ1-1	TGCGCCAGCAGAAAGACAGAGAACACTGAAGCTTTCTTT	CASRKTENTEAFF
-	few	TRBV5-6	TRBJ1-1	TGTGCCAGCAGCTTTAACAGGGCAATCTCTGAAGCTTTCTTT	CASSFNRAISEAFF
-	-	TRBV5-1	TRBJ2-5	TGCGCCAGCAGCTCCCAGGGACACGAACAAGAGACCCAGTACTTC	CASSSQGHEQETQYF
-	once	TRBV6-5	TRBJ1-5	TGTGCCAGCAAAGATTACGGGACAATAAATCAGCCCCAGCATTTT	CASKDYGTINQPQHF
TRBD2	-	TRBV7-8	TRBJ2-3	TGTGCCAGCAGCTTAGTACAGCGGGGGGCCCCCGATACGCAGTATTTT	CASSLVQRGAPDTQYF
TRBD2	-	TRBV14	TRBJ2-7	TGTGCCAGCAGCGTCCAAGCGGGAGCCACCTACGAGCAGTACTTC	CASSVQAGATYEQYF
-	once	TRBV5-6	TRBJ2-2	TGTGCCAGCAGCCAGCAGGGGAGTAACGCCGGGGAGCTGTTTTTT	CASSQQGSNAGELFF
-	-	TRBV7-2	TRBJ1-6	TGTGCCAGCAGCTTAGGCCAGGGGTTCAATAATTCACCCCTCCACTTT	CASSLGQGFNNSPLHF
-	-	TRBV6-4	TRBJ1-5	TGTGCCAGCAGTGTAACTCCAGGGAGGGGTGGCAATCAGCCCCAGCATTTT	CASSVTPGRGGNQPQHF
TRBD2	-	TRBV7-3	TRBJ2-3	TGTGCCAGCAGCGACATCGGGGGGGTGGAAGATACGCAGTATTTT	CASSDIGGVEDTQYF
-	-	TRBV7-9	TRBJ2-7	TGTGCCAGCAGCTTAGTTTCATCCACAGAGCAGTACTTC	CASSLVSSTEQYF
-	-	TRBV10-3	TRBJ2-7	TGTGCCATCAGTACCGATGGCGGGCCTGACAAGGTGCAGTACTTC	CAISTDGGPDKVQYF
-	-	TRBV2	TRBJ2-5	TGTGCCAGCAGTGAATTGGAGGAGGGGGGGGACCAAGAGACCCAGTACTTC	CASSELEEGGDQETQYF
TRBD1	once	TRBV5-1	TRBJ1-5	TGCGCCAGCAGCTTGGGGACAGGGGGCGATCAGCCCCAGCATTTT	CASSLGTGGDQPQHF
TRBD1	-	TRBV28	TRBJ2-7	TGTGCCAGCAGTCCACCCAGGCCCGGGACAGGGGGCAACGAGCAGTACTTC	CASSPPRPGTGGNEQYF
TRBD1	-	TRBV7-2	TRBJ2-5	TGTGCCAGCAGCTTAGTGGGGACAGAATCCCAAGAGACCCAGTACTTC	CASSLVGTESQETQYF
-	-	TRBV6-1	TRBJ1-2	TGTGCCAGCAGTGAAGTTTTTCGGGAGTTCGGCTTC	CASSEVFREFGF
TRBD1	-	TRBV6-6	TRBJ1-1	TGTGCCAGCAGTGACAGGGTGAACACTGAAGCTTTCTTT	CASSDRVNTEAFF
-	-	TRBV30	TRBJ1-2	TGTGCCTGGAGTGAAAGCAGGGTGACCTACTATGGCTACACCTTC	CAWSESRVTYYGYTF
-	few	TRBV29-1	TRBJ1-1	TGCAGCGTTACCGCCAGGGAAGAAGCTTTCTTT	CSVTAREEAFF
-	-	TRBV9	TRBJ2-3	TGTGCCAGCAGGACGGGAGATACGCAGTATTTT	CASRTGDTQYF
-	few	TRBV29-1	TRBJ1-2	TGCAGCGTCTCTCTTTTAAGCGGGGGCTACACCTTC	CSVSLLSGGYTF
TRBD1	-	TRBV5-4	TRBJ1-2	TGTGCCAGCAGCCGCGACAGGGGGCAAAGTTATGGCTACACCTTC	CASSRDRGQSYGYTF
TRBD2	-	TRBV9	TRBJ2-6	TGTGCCAGCAGCGCCCACGGACTAGCGGGGGGCTCTGGGGCCAACGTCCTGACTTTC	CASSAHGLAGGSGANVLTF
TRBD1	many	TRBV10-3	TRBJ2-6	TGTGCCATCAGTGGACAGGGGGTGGCCAACGTCCTGACTTTC	CAISGQGVANVLTF
-	-	TRBV19	TRBJ1-2	TGTGCCTCTGAGGACAGAGTTAACTATGGCTACACCTTC	CASEDRVNYGYTF
TRBD1	-	TRBV6-5	TRBJ1-1	TGTGCCAGCGTACCCTCCGGGACAGCGAACACTGAAGCTTTCTTT	CASVPSGTANTEAFF
-	once	TRBV29-1	TRBJ1-2	TGCAGCGTTGGGAACAGTGGAACGTATGGCTACACCTTC	CSVGNSGTYGYTF
TRBD2	-	TRBV11-2	TRBJ2-3	TGTGCCAGCAGCTTAGTAGGTCCTAGCGGGGGAGGGGATACGCAGTATTTT	CASSLVGPSGGGDTQYF
TRBD1	once	TRBV29-1	TRBJ1-2	TGCAGCGCCCCCGACAGGGCGAACTATGGCTACACCTTC	CSAPDRANYGYTF
-	-	TRBV14	TRBJ1-1	TGTGCCAGCAGCCAAGTGAGGAACACTGAAGCTTTCTTT	CASSQVRNTEAFF
-	once	TRBV30	TRBJ2-7	TGTGCCTGGAGTGGGACGGGAAGCTCCTACGAGCAGTACTTC	CAWSGTGSSYEQYF
TRBD1	-	TRBV7-2	TRBJ2-3	TGTGCCAGCAGCTTAGGACAGGGGGTGGGTACGCAGTATTTT	CASSLGQGVGTQYF
-	-	TRBV19	TRBJ1-2	TGTGCCAGTAGTATTTCGGGGATCTCTAACTATGGCTACACCTTC	CASSISGISNYGYTF
-	-	TRBV6-5	TRBJ1-1	TGTGCCAGCAGTAGGGGGGGCGAGGACACTGAAGCTTTCTTT	CASSRGGEDTEAFF
-	-	TRBV6-6	TRBJ1-2	TGTGCCAGCAGTTACTCTAGCGGGTGGGGTAACTATGGCTACACCTTC	CASSYSSGWGNYGYTF
TRBD1	-	TRBV7-2	TRBJ2-6	TGTGCCAGCAGCCCCAAGGGACAGGCGAACTCTGGGGCCAACGTCCTGACTTTC	CASSPKGQANSGANVLTF